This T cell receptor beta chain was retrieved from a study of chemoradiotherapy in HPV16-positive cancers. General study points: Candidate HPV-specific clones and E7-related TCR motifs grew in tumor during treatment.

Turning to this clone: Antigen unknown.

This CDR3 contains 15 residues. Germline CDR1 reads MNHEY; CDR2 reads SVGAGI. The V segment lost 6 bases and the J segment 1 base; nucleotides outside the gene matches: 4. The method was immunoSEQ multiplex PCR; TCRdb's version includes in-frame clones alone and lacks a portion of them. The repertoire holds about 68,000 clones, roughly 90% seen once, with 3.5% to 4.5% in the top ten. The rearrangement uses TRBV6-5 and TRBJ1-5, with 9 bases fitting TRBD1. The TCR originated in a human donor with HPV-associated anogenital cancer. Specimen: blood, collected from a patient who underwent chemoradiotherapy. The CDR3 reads CASSQDRGSNQPQHF. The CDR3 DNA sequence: TGTGCCAGCAGCCAAGACAGGGGGAGCAATCAGCCCCAGCATTTT.